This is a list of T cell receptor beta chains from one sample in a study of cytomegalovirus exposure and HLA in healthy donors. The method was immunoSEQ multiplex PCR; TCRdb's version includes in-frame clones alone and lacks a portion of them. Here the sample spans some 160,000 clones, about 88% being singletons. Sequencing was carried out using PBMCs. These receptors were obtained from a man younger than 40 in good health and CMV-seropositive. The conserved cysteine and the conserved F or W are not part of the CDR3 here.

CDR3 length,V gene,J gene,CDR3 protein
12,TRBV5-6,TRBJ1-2,ASSLPQQDYGYT
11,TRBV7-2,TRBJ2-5,ASSLLASETQY
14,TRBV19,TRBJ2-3,ASSHPGGYTTDTQY
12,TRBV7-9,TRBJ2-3,ASSAGGSTDTQY
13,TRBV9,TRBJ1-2,ASSVGGGTDYGYT
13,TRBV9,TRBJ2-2,ASSLSGTNTGELF
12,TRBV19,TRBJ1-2,ASSRDRADSGYT
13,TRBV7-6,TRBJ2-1,ASSLVQGAGNEQF
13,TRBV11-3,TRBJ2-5,ASSKGLAGEETQY
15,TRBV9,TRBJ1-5,ASSVGANRDRRQPQH
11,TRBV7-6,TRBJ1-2,ASSLGGDYGYT
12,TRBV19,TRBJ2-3,ASSIQQGRDTQY
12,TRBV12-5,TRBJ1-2,ASDPGGKVDGYT
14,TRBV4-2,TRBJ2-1,ASSQDSEERYNEQF
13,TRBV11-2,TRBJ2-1,ASRLLTSNHNEQF
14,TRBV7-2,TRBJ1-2,ASSLAYRTANYGYT
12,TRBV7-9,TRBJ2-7,ASSPTSGSGEQY
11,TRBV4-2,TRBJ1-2,ASSQGQLYGYT
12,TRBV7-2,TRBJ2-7,ASSPGKVFYEQY
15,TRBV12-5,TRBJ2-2,ASGLVLASSNTGELF
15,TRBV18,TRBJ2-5,ASSQDFAWDSFKTQY
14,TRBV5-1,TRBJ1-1,ASSLETGARGTEAF
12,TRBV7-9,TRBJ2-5,ASSPGQLRETQY
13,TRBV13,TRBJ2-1,ASRQRVADYNEQF
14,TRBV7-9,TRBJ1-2,SSSFSSSGLEVFYT
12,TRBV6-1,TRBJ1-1,ASSEVWQNTEAF
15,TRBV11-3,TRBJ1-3,ASSLGAADFSGNTIY
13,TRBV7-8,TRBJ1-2,ASSLVGGGYDGYT
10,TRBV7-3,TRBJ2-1,ASSPAGNEQF
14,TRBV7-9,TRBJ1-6,ASSLSVTGRDSPLH
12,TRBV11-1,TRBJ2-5,ASTGGRNQETQY
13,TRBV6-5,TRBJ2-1,ASSPRAGIYNEQF
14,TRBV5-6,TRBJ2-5,ASSFRTSGIQETQY
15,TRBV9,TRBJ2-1,ASSSHVLAGRTNEQF
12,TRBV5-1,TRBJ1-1,ASRATGLKTEAF
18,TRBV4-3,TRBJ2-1,ASSQGVRLAGRVGYNEQF
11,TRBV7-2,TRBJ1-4,ASSPGQSEKLF
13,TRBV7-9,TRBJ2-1,ASSTTSGLYNEQF
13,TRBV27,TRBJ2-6,ASMVVGTGANVLT
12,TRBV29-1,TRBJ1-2,SVEAGQDNYGYT
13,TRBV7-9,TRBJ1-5,ASSPTGDSNQPQH
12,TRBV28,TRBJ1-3,ASSPTATVSTIY
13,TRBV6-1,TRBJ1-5,ASRTTGGGGQPQH
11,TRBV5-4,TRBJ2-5,ASTRDRAETQY
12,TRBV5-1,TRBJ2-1,ASSWGTGDDEQF
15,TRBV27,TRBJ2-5,ASSFSFRDRVQETQY
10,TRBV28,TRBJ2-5,ASGTAQETQY
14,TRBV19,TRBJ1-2,ASSPRPGQEYYGYT
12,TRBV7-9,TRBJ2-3,ASSPWPSTDTQY
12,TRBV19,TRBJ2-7,ASSIDGTVYEQY
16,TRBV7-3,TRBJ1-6,ASSPRQGESSYNSPLH
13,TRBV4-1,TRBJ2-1,ASSRERAGVHEQF
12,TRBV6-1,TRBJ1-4,ASFLGGTNEKLF
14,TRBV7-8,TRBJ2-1,ASSLEPPSTSAEQF
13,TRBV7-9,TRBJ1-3,ASSSTVNSGNTIY
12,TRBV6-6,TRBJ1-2,ASSLKVGAYGYT
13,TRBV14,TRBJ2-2,ASSLRERDTGELF
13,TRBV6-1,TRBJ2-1,ASTPSGRAVNEQF
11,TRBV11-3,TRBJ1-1,ASTQGGDTEAF